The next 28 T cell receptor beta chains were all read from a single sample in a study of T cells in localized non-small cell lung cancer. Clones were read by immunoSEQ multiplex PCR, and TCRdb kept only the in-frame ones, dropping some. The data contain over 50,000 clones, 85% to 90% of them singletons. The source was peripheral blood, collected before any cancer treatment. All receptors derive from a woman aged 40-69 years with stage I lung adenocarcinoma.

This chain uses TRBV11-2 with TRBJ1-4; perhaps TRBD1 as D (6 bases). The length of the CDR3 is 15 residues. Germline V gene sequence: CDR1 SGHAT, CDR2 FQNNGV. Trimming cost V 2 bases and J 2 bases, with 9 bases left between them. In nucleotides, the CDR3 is TGTGCCAGCAGCTTAAGGGGGGTTACTAATGAAAAACTGTTTTTT. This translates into CASSLRGVTNEKLFF.

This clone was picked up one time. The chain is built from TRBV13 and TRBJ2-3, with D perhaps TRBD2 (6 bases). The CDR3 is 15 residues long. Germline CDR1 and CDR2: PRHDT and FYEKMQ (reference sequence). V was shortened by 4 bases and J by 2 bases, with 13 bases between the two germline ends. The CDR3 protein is CASSCRDCDTDTQYF. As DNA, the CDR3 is TGTGCCAGCAGCTGCCGGGACTGTGACACAGATACGCAGTATTTT.

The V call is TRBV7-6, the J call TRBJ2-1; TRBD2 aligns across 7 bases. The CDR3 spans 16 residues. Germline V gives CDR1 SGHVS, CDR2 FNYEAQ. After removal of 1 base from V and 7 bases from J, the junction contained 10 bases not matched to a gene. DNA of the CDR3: TGTGCCAGCAGCTTAGTCGGCGGGAGTATGGGGAATGAGCAGTTCTTC. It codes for CASSLVGGSMGNEQFF.

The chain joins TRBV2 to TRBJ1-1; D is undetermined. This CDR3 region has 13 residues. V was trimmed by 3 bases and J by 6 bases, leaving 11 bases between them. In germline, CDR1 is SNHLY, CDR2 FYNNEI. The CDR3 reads CASSDSLGPEAFF. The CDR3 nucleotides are TGTGCCAGCAGTGACAGTTTGGGCCCTGAAGCTTTCTTT.

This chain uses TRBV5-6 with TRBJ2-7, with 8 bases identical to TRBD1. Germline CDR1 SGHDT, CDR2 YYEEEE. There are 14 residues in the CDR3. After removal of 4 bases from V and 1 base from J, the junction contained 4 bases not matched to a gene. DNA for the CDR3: TGTGCCAGCAGCCCTGGACAGGGTTCCTACGAGCAGTACTTC. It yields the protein CASSPGQGSYEQYF.

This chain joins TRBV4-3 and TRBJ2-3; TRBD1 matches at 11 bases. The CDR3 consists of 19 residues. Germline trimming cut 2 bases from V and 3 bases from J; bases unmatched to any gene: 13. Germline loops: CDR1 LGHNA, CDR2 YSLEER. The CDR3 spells CASSQSGQGALSTTDTQYF. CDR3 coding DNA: TGCGCCAGCAGCCAAAGCGGACAGGGGGCCCTAAGCACAACAGATACGCAGTATTTT.

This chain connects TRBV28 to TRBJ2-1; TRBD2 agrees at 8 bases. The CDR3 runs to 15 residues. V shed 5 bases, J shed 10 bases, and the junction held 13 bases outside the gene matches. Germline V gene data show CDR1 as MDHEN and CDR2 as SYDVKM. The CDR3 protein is CASSPPGLEGQEQFF. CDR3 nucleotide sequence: TGTGCCAGCAGTCCCCCGGGACTAGAAGGTCAGGAGCAGTTCTTC.

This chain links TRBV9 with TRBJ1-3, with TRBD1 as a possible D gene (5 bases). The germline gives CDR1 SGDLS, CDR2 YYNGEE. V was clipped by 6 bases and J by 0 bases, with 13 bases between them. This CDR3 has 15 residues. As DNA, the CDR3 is TGTGCCAGCACCAAGGGGTCTTTCTCTGGAAACACCATATATTTT. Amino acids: CASTKGSFSGNTIYF.

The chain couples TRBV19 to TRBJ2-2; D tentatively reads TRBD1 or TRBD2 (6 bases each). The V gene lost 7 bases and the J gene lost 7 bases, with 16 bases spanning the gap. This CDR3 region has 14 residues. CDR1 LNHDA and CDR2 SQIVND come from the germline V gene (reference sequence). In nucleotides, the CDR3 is TGTGCCAGTATTGAGGGGGGAAGGGTCGGGGAGCTGTTTTTT. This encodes CASIEGGRVGELFF.

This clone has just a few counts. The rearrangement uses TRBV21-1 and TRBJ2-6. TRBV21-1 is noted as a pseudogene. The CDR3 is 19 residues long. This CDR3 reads CASSKVSVVGVSGANVLTF. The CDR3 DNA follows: TGTGCCAGCAGCAAAGTGTCAGTTGTCGGCGTCTCTGGGGCCAACGTCCTGACTTTC.

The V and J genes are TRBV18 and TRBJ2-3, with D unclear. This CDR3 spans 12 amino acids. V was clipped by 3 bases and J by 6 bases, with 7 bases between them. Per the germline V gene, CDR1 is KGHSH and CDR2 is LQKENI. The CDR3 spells CASSPDTDTQYF. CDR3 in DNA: TGTGCCAGCTCACCGGATACGGATACGCAGTATTTT.

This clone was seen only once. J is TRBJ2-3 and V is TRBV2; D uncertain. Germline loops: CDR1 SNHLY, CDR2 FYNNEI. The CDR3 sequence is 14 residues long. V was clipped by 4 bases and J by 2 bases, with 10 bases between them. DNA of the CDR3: TGTGCCAGCAGTGTAGGGCCTTCCACAGATACGCAGTATTTT. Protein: CASSVGPSTDTQYF. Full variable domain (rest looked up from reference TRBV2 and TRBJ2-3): EPEVTQTPSHQVTQMGQEVILRCVPISNHLYFYWYRQILGQKVEFLVSFYNNEISEKSEIFDDQFSVERPDGSNFTLKIRSTKLEDSAMYFCASSVGPSTDTQYFGPGTRLTVL.

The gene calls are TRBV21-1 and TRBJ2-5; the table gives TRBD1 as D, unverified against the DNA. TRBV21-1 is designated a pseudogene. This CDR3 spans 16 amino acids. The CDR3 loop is CASSLDWDRGRETQYF. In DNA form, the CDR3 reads TGTGCCAGCAGCTTAGACTGGGACAGGGGACGTGAGACCCAGTACTTC.

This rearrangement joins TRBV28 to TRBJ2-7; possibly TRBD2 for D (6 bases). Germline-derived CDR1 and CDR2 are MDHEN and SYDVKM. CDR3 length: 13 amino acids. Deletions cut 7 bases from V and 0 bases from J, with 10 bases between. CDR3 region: CASIETSSYEQYF. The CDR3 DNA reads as TGTGCCAGCATTGAGACTAGCTCCTACGAGCAGTACTTC.

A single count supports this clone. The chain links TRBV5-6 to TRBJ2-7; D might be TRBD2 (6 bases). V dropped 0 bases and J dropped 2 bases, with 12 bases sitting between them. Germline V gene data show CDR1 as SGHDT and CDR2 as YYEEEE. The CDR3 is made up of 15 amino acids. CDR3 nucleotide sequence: TGTGCCAGCAGCTTGGGTCTAGCGAAAGCCTACGAGCAGTACTTC. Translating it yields CASSLGLAKAYEQYF.

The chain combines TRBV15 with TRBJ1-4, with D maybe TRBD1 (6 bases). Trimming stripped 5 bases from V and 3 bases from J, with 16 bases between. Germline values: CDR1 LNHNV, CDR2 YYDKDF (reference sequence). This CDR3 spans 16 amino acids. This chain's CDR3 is CATSGRQGGANEKLFF. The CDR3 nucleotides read TGTGCCACCAGCGGACGTCAAGGGGGGGCTAATGAAAAACTGTTTTTT.

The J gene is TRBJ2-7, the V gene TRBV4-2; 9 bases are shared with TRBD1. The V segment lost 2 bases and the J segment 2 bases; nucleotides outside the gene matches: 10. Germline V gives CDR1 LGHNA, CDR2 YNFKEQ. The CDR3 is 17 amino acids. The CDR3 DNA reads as TGTGCCAGCAGCCAACTAGCCGGGACAGGGTCGGCCTACGAGCAGTACTTC. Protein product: CASSQLAGTGSAYEQYF.

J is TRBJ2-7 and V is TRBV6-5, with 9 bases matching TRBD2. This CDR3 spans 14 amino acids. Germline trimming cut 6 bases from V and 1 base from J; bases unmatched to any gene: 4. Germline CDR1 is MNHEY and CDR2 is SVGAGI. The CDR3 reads CASRPGLASYEQYF. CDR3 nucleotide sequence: TGTGCCAGCAGACCGGGACTAGCATCCTACGAGCAGTACTTC.

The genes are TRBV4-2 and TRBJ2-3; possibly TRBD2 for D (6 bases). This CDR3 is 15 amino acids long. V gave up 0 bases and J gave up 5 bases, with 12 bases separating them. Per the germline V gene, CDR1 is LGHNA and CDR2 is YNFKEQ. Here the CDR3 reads CASSQDRGSGDTQYF. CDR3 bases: TGTGCCAGCAGCCAAGATCGTGGTAGCGGAGATACGCAGTATTTT.

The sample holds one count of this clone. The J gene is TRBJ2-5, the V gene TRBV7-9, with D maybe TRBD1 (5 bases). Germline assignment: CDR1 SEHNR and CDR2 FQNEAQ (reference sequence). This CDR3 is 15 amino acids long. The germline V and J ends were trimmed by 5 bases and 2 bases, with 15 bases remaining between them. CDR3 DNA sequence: TGTGCCAGCAGCCTTATCAGCCAGGGACAAGAGACCCAGTACTTC. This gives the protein CASSLISQGQETQYF.

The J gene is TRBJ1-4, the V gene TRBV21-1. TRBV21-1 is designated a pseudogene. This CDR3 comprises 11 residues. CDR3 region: CAGRVNEKLFF. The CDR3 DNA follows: TGTGCCGGGAGGGTTAATGAAAAACTGTTTTTT.

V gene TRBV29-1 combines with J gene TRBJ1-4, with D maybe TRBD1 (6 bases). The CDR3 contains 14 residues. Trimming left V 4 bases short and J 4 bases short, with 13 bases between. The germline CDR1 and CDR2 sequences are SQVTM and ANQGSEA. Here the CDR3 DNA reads TGCAGCGTTGGTGGACAGTCCATTAATGAAAAACTGTTTTTT. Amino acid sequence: CSVGGQSINEKLFF.

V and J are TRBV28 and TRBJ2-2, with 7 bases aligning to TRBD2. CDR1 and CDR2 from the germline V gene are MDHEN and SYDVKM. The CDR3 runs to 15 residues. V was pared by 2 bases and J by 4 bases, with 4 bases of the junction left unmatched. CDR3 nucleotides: TGTGCCAGCAGTTTAATGGGACTAAGCACCGGGGAGCTGTTTTTT. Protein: CASSLMGLSTGELFF.

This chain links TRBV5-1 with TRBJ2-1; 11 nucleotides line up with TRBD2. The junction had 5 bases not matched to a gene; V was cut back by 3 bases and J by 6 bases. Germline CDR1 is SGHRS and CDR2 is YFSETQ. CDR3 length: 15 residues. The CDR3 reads CASSSLAGGSNEQFF. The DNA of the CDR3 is TGCGCCAGCAGCTCGCTAGCGGGGGGATCCAATGAGCAGTTCTTC.

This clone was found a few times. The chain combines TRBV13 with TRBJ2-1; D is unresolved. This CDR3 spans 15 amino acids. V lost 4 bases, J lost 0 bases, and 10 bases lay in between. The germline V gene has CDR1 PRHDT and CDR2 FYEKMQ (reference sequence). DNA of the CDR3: TGTGCCAGCAGCTCGTATGCGTACTCCTACAATGAGCAGTTCTTC. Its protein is CASSSYAYSYNEQFF. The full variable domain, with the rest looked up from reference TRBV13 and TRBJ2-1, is AAGVIQSPRHLIKEKRETATLKCYPIPRHDTVYWYQQGPGQDPQFLISFYEKMQSDKGSIPDRFSAQQFSDYHSELNMSSLELGDSALYFCASSSYAYSYNEQFFGPGTRLTVL.

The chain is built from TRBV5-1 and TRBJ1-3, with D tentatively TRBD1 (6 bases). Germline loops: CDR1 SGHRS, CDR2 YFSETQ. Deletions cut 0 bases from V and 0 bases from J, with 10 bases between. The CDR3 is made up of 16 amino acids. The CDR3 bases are TGCGCCAGCAGCTTGGCGGGGGGACACTCTGGAAACACCATATATTTT. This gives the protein CASSLAGGHSGNTIYF.

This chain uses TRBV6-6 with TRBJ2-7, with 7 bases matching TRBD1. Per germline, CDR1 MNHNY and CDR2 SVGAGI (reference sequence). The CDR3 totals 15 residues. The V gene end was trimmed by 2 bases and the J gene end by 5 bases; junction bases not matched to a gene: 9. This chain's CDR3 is CASSYTTGVNDEQYF. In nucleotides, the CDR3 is TGTGCCAGCAGTTACACCACAGGGGTGAATGACGAGCAGTACTTC.

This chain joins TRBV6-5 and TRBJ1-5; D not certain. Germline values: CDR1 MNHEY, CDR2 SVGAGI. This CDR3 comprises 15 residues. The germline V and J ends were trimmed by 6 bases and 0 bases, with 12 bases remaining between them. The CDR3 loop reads CASRGGSHSNQPQHF. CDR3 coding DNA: TGTGCCAGCAGAGGAGGATCTCATAGCAATCAGCCCCAGCATTTT.